This T cell receptor beta chain was recovered during a study of blood T cell repertoires in COVID-19. Whole-study context: Samples representing acute and convalescent COVID-19 were sourced from the United States, Italy and Spain. Sample material is recorded as cDNA or gDNA derived from T cells, B-cell-depleted T cells, or PBMCs.

In the source study's methods: Amplification with reference gene primers provided the estimates of nucleated cell counts. The table came from immunoSEQ multiplex PCR; TCRdb's copy has only in-frame clones and leaves some out. V and J calls and clone size come straight from that table; D and trimming were deduced from the DNA. The sample holds 250,000 or so clones; about 87% are singletons and the top ten take more than 6.5%. The germline V gene encodes CDR1 SGHTA and CDR2 FQGTGA. The V gene end was trimmed by 7 bases and the J gene end by 7 bases; junction bases not matched to a gene: 5. CDR3 size: 13 residues.

This sequence joins TRBV7-3 and TRBJ2-2; 8 nucleotides agree with TRBD2. Specimen: peripheral blood. The origin of this receptor is a woman in her 70s with active or convalescent COVID-19. The CDR3 here is CASTTREGGELFF. The DNA of the CDR3 is TGTGCCAGCACCACTCGGGAGGGCGGGGAGCTGTTTTTT.